This T cell receptor (beta chain) came from a study of identical twins. TCRdb reprocessed the 5' RACE reads via MiXCR and lists one record per CDR3 protein. The data contain 450,000 or so distinct CDR3 sequences, about 24% of them singletons. Comments on this clonotype: Antigen: not known.

General study points: Analyses of zero insertions could, in part, be confounded by invariant MAIT and iNKT cells.

Looked up from germline, CDR1 is SEHNR and CDR2 is FQNEAQ (reference sequence). The CDR3 loop spans 16 amino acids. V lost 5 bases, J lost 5 bases, and 13 bases stayed unmatched. The sample was also linked to a second study, of T cells expressing NK-cell markers. That publication notes: Repertoires of TCR beta were obtained from T cells sorted as CD3+CD56+NKG2C+, CD3+CD56+NKG2C- and CD3+CD56-NKG2C+. Researchers report these clonotypes also headed the CD3+CD56-NKG2C+ fraction in a few donors.

The receptor's source is a woman aged 18-35 years in good health. Sequencing was done on a sample of CD4+ T cells sorted from blood. The chain has TRBV7-9 and TRBJ2-3; TRBD1 aligns across 7 bases. The CDR3 DNA reads as TGTGCCAGCAGCCCCCCCCTTAGGGGGCGCCTAGATACGCAGTATTTT. Translating gives CASSPPLRGRLDTQYF.